This TCR beta chain was recorded in a study of CD8 T cells in Susac syndrome. It was negative isolation that provided the CD8+ and CD4+ T cells, whereas TEMRA cells were enriched by FACS. A remark on this clonotype: Its specificity is unknown.

The ends lost 4 bases at V and 4 bases at J; junction bases unmatched: 12. Germline CDR1 reads MNHEY; CDR2 reads SMNVEV (reference sequence). The CDR3 is made up of 16 amino acids. Study-level results: The TCR sequencing and HLA analysis in the study involved a relatively small number of individuals, as the study acknowledged.

Reverse transcription of 0.5 to 1 ug RNA was performed with random hexamers. By means of immunoSEQ multiplex PCR, TCR beta CDR3 spanning 54 Vbeta and 13 Jbeta underwent amplification. MiXCR, run by TCRdb on the immunoSEQ multiplex PCR reads, gives a single entry per CDR3 protein. The sample shows about 60,000 distinct CDR3 sequences, approximately 94% of them seen only once. The chain employs TRBV27 and TRBJ2-7, with TRBD2 identical over 8 bases. This TCR was recovered from a human donor with multiple sclerosis. Input material: CD8+ T cells from PBMCs. CDR3: CASSSGGAGGMYEQYF. CDR3 nucleotides: TGTGCCAGCAGTTCGGGGGGGGCGGGAGGCATGTACGAGCAGTACTTC.